This T cell receptor beta chain derives from a study of shared clonotypes between healthy human individuals. Broader study findings: Having only a few donors restricted how much genetic and exposure-history diversity was captured. Sharing across four donors was highest in naive CD4 (approximately 5%) and lowest in memory CD8 (roughly 0.4%).

Concerning this clone: Its antigen remains unidentified.

V lost 4 bases, J lost 4 bases, and 15 bases lay in between. The length of the CDR3 is 14 residues. Germline values: CDR1 SGHDT, CDR2 YYEEEE. Only in-frame clones appear in the TCRdb table, and some are missing; sequencing was by immunoSEQ multiplex PCR. The sample has 1,500,000 or so clones; approximately 98.5% are singletons. Input material: naive CD4+ T cells sorted from blood. Subset specified: CD45RA+ positively selected. The chain uses TRBV5-6 and TRBJ2-7, with D possibly being TRBD1 (6 bases). The receptor was isolated from a man aged 25-45 years in good health. Written as DNA, the CDR3 is TGTGCCAGCAGCACCCGCAGGGGTGGGTACGAGCAGTACTTC. Translating gives CASSTRRGGYEQYF.